This T cell receptor beta chain was documented in a study of T-cell reconstitution after alpha-beta-depleted transplantation in children. Germline values: CDR1 SGHRS, CDR2 YFSETQ. The CDR3 spans 16 residues. The V and J ends lost 6 bases and 0 bases, in that order; junction bases with no gene match: 7. Study conclusions and caveats: Some patients' high day-60 TCRbeta diversity was traced to surviving recipient T cells and thymic progenitors. One year post-transplant, T-cell counts and diversity were largely derived from T cells produced anew. In patients about two months after transplant, alpha-beta T cells reportedly arose from several hundred expanded graft clones.

This clonotype was seen only a few times. The antigen is not known. Unique molecular identifiers tagged the TCRbeta library. TCRdb re-called the PCR reads with MiXCR, one entry per CDR3 protein. The table records roughly 82,000 distinct CDR3 sequences, 13% to 15% of them present only once. This sequence joins TRBV5-1 and TRBJ1-1; TRBD1 aligns across 11 bases. Sequencing used PBMCs, mostly from graft donor cells, obtained 180 days after TCRalphabeta/CD19-depleted stem cell transplant. The receptor's source is a male patient between 2 and 10 years old who had a stem cell transplant for acute lymphoblastic leukemia, so the T cells may come from the graft donor. CDR3 sequence: CASMAGQGVLNTEAFF. The DNA for the CDR3 is TGCGCCAGCATGGCGGGACAGGGGGTCCTGAACACTGAAGCTTTCTTT.